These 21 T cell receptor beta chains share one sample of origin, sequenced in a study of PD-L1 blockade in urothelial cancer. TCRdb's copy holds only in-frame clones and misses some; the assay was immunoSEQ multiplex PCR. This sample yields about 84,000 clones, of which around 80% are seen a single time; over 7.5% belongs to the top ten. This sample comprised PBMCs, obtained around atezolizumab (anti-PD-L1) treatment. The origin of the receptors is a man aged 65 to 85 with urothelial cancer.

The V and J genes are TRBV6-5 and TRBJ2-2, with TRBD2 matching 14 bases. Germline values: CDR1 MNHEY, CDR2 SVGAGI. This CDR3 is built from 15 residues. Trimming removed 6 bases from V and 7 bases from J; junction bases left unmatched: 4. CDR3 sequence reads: CASRPGTSGSGELFF. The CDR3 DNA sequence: TGTGCCAGCAGACCGGGGACTAGCGGGAGCGGGGAGCTGTTTTTT.

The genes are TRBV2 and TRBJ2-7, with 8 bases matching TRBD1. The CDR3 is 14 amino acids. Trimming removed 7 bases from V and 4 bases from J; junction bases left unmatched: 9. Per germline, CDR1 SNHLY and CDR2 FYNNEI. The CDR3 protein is CASIVDRGAYEQYF. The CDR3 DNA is TGTGCCAGCATAGTTGACAGGGGAGCTTACGAGCAGTACTTC.

As DNA, the CDR3 is TGTGCCAGTAGATCGACTAGCGGGGGTGAGACCCAGTACTTC. It codes for CASRSTSGGETQYF. The J gene is TRBJ2-5, the V gene TRBV19; 12 positions match TRBD2. CDR3 length: 14 amino acids. Germline CDR1 LNHDA, CDR2 SQIVND (reference sequence). Germline trimming cut 6 bases from V and 5 bases from J; bases unmatched to any gene: 4.

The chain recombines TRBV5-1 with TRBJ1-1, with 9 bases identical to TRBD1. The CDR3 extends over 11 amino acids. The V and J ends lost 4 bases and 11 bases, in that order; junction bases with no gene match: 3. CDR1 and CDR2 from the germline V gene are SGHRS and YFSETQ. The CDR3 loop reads CASSADRGAFF. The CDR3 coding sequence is TGCGCCAGCAGCGCGGACAGGGGCGCTTTCTTT. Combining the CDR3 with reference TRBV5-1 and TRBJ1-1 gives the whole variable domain KAGVTQTPRYLIKTRGQQVTLSCSPISGHRSVSWYQQTPGQGLQFLFEYFSETQRNKGNFPGRFSGRQFSNSRSEMNVSTLELGDSALYLCASSADRGAFFGQGTRLTVV.

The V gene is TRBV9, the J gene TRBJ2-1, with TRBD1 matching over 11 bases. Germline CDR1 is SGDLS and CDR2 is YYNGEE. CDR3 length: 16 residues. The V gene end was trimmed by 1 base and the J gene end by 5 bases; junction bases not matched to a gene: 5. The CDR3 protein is CASSVFGTGGNNEQFF. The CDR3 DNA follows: TGTGCCAGCAGCGTATTTGGGACAGGGGGAAACAATGAGCAGTTCTTC. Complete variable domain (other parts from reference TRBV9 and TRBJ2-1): DSGVTQTPKHLITATGQRVTLRCSPRSGDLSVYWYQQSLDQGLQFLIQYYNGEERAKGNILERFSAQQFPDLHSELNLSSLELGDSALYFCASSVFGTGGNNEQFFGPGTRLTVL.

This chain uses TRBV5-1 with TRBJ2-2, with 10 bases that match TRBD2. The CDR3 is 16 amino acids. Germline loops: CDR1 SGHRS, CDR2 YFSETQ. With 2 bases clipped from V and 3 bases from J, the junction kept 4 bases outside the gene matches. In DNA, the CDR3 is TGCGCCAGCAGCTTCCTAGCGGGAGTTGACACCGGGGAGCTGTTTTTT. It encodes CASSFLAGVDTGELFF.

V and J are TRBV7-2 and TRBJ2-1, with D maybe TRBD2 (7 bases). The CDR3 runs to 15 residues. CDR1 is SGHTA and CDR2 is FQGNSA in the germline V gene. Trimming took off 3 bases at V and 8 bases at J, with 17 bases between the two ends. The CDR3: CASSFSSGGGYEQFF. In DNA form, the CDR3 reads TGTGCCAGCAGCTTCTCTAGCGGAGGGGGGTATGAGCAGTTCTTC.

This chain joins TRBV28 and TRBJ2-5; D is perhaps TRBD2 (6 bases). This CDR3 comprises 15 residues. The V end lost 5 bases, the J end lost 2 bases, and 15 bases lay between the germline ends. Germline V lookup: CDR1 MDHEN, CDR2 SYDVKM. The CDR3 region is CASSPGGLGQETQYF. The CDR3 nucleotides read TGTGCCAGCAGTCCCGGAGGGTTGGGGCAAGAGACCCAGTACTTC.

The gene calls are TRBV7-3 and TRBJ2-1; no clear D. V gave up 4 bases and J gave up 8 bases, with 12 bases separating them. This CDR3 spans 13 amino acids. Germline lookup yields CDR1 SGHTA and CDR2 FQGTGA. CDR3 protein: CASSSPPAHEQFF. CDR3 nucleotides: TGTGCCAGCAGCTCCCCCCCAGCGCATGAGCAGTTCTTC.

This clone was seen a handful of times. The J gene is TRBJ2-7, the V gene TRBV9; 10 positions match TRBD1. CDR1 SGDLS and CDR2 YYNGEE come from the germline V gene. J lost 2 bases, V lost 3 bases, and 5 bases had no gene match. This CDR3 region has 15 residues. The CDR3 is CASSAGDRGPYEQYF. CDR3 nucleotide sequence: TGTGCCAGCAGCGCAGGGGACAGGGGCCCCTACGAGCAGTACTTC.

In DNA, the CDR3 is TGTGCCAGCAGCTCGAGCGGACAGGGGCACTATGGCTACACCTTC. Protein sequence: CASSSSGQGHYGYTF. The gene calls are TRBV7-2 and TRBJ1-2, with 9 bases fitting TRBD1. Unmatched junction bases numbered 6, after V lost 4 bases and J lost 3 bases. The CDR3 spans 15 residues. Germline-derived CDR1 and CDR2 are SGHTA and FQGNSA.

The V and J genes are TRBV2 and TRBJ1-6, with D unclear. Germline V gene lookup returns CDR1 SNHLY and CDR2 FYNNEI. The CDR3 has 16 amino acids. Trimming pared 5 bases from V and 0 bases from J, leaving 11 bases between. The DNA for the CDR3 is TGTGCCAGCAGTAATCCCCGGTTCTCCTATAATTCACCCCTCCACTTT. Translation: CASSNPRFSYNSPLHF.

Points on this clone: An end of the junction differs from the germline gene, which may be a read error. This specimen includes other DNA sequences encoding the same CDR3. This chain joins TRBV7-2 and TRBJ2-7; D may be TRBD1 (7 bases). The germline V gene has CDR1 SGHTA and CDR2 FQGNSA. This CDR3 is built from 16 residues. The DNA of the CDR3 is TGTGCCAGCAGTTTAGGAGGGGGCCCGGGAGCCTACGAGCAGTACTTC. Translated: CASSLGGGPGAYEQYF.

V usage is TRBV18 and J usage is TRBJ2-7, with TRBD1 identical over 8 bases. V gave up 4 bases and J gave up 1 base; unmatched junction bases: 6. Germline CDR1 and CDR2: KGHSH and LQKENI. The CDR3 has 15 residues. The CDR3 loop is CASSLQGATSYEQYF. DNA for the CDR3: TGTGCCAGCTCACTCCAGGGGGCAACGTCCTACGAGCAGTACTTC.

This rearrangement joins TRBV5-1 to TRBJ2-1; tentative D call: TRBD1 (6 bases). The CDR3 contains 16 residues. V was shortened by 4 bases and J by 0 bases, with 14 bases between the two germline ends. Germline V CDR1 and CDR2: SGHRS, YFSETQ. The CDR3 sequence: CASSIRQASSYNEQFF. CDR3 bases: TGCGCCAGCAGCATCCGACAGGCTAGCTCCTACAATGAGCAGTTCTTC.

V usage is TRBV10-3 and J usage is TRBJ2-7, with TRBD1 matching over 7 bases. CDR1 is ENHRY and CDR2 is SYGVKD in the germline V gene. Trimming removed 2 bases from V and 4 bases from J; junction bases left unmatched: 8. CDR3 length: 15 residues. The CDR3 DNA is TGTGCCATCAGTGAGCAGGGGACAGCTAATTACGAGCAGTACTTC. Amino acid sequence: CAISEQGTANYEQYF.

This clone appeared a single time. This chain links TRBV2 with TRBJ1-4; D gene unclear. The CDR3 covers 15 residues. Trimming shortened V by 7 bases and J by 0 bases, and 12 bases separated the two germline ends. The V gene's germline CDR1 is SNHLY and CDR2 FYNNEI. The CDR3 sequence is CASKQTSATNEKLFF. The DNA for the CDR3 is TGTGCCAGCAAACAGACCAGTGCAACTAATGAAAAACTGTTTTTT. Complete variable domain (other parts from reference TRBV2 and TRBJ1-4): EPEVTQTPSHQVTQMGQEVILRCVPISNHLYFYWYRQILGQKVEFLVSFYNNEISEKSEIFDDQFSVERPDGSNFTLKIRSTKLEDSAMYFCASKQTSATNEKLFFGSGTQLSVL.

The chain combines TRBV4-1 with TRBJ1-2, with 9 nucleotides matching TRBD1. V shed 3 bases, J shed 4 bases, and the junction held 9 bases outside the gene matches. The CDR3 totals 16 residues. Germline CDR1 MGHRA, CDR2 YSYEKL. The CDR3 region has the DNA TGCGCCAGCAGCCACGAACCCGGACAGGGGAGCTATGGCTACACCTTC. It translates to CASSHEPGQGSYGYTF.

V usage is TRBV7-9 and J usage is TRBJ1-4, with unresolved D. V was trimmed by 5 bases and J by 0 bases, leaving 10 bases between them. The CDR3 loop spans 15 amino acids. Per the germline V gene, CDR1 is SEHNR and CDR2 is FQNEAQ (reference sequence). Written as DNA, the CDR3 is TGTGCCAGCAGCCCCCTCGAGTCAACTAATGAAAAACTGTTTTTT. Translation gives CASSPLESTNEKLFF.

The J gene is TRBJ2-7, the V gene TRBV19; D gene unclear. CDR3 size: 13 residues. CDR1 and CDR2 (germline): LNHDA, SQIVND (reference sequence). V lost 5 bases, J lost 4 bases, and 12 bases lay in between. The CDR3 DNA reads TGTGCCAGTAGTCTAACAGTAACTTACGAGCAGTACTTC. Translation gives CASSLTVTYEQYF.

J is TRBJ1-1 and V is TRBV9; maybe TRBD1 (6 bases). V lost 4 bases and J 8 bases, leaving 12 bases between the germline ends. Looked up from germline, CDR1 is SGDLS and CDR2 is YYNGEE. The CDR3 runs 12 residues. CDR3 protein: CASSPQGGEAFF. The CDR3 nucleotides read TGTGCCAGCAGCCCACAGGGAGGGGAAGCTTTCTTT.